This TCR beta chain was observed in a study of T cells in Graves' hyperthyroidism and ophthalmopathy. Germline V CDR1 and CDR2: DFQATT, SNEGSKA (reference sequence). The CDR3 is made up of 11 amino acids. The V end was cut by 1 base, the J end by 8 bases, with 8 bases between. What was amplified from RNA transcripts were TCR beta CDR3 regions. The HTBI primer set served for first-round RT-PCR of the TCR CDR3. TCRdb redid the calling of the multiplex PCR reads with MiXCR, one entry per CDR3 protein. The table lists roughly 570,000 distinct CDR3 sequences, just over 45% of them singletons. In this sample, this clonotype turned up many times.

V gene TRBV20-1 combines with J gene TRBJ1-1; D ambiguous. The sequenced material came from peripheral blood or thyroid tissue (not recorded which). The sequence came from a woman between 18 and 30 years old with Graves' hyperthyroidism. For the CDR3, the DNA is TGCAGTGCTAGAGCCCAGACAGAAGCTTTCTTT. It translates to CSARAQTEAFF.